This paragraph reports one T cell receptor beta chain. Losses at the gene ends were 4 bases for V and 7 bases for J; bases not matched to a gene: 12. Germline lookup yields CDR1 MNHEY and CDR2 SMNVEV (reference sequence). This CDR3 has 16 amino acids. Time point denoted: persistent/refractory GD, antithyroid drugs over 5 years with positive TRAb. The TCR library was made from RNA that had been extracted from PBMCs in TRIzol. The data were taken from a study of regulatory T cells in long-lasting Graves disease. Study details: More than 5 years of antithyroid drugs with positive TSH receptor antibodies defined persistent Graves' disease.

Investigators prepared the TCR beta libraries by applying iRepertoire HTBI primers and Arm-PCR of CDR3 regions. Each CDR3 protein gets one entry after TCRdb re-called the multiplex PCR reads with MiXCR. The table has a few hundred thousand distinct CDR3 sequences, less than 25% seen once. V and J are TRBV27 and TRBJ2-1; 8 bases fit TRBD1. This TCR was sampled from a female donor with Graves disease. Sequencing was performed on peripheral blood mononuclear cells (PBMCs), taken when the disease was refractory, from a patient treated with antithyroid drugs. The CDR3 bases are TGTGCCAGCAGTTCCCCGCTAAGGGACAGGAGAAATGAGCAGTTCTTC. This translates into CASSSPLRDRRNEQFF.